This T cell receptor beta chain was documented in a study of identical twins. Template switching added a universal primer site, and cDNA bore unique molecular identifiers. TCRdb used MiXCR to reprocess the 5' RACE reads, holding one entry per CDR3 protein. The data contain 1.5 million to 2 million distinct CDR3 sequences, about 32% of them singletons. Study findings and constraints: Beta out-of-frame twin sharing showed a weaker excess. Cord blood's abundant beta clonotypes had fewer insertions, unlike memory repertoires. There is a chance that invariant MAIT and iNKT cells partially muddied zero-insertion analyses.

Remarks on this clonotype: Its antigen is not known.

Per germline, CDR1 MDHEN and CDR2 SYDVKM. The V and J ends lost 5 bases and 0 bases respectively, with 14 bases between them. The CDR3 spans 16 residues. The chain has TRBV28 and TRBJ2-1; a possible D gene is TRBD2 (5 bases). Material for sequencing was cord blood. This receptor was identified in a newborn girl in good health. The CDR3 nucleotides read TGTGCCAGCAGTGGAGGTGGGCCCTTCTCCTACAATGAGCAGTTCTTC. Translating gives CASSGGGPFSYNEQFF.